This T cell receptor (beta chain) was retrieved from a study of regulatory T cells in long-lasting Graves disease. The study, taken as a whole, reports: TRBV28 was favored in persistent disease, as were TRBJ1-2 and TRBJ2-5. Comparison showed that persistent patients shared more public clonotypes (2,741) than new patients (966).

This CDR3 is built from 16 residues. The junction had 4 bases not matched to a gene; V was cut back by 2 bases and J by 3 bases. Germline CDR1 is SGHAT and CDR2 is FQNNGV. Libraries of TCR beta came from iRepertoire HTBI primers plus Arm-PCR of CDR3 regions. TCRdb redid the calling of the multiplex PCR reads with MiXCR, one entry per CDR3 protein. The sample contains 400,000 to 450,000 distinct CDR3 sequences, over 15% of which appear only once. A word on this clonotype: No antigen is known for it.

Time point of the sample: newly diagnosed GD, antithyroid drugs for less than 3 months. PBMCs provided the RNA from which the TCR library was made. These records were also assigned to another study, of T cells in Graves' hyperthyroidism and ophthalmopathy. That report adds: The TCR CDR3 was amplified in a first-round RT-PCR using the HTBI primer set. Most expanded thyroid clonotypes above 0.001 recurred in blood.

This receptor was obtained from a woman in her twenties or thirties with Graves disease. The gene calls are TRBV11-2 and TRBJ2-3, with 11 positions matching TRBD2. The sample consisted of peripheral blood mononuclear cells (PBMCs), taken at new diagnosis, from a patient treated with antithyroid drugs. Here the CDR3 DNA reads TGTGCCAGCAGCTTAAACTTAGCGGGAGGGACAGATACGCAGTATTTT. Residues: CASSLNLAGGTDTQYF. The full variable domain, with the rest looked up from reference TRBV11-2 and TRBJ2-3, is EAGVAQSPRYKIIEKRQSVAFWCNPISGHATLYWYQQILGQGPKLLIQFQNNGVVDDSQLPKDRFSAERLKGVDSTLKIQPAKLEDSAVYLCASSLNLAGGTDTQYFGPGTRLTVL.